These 3 T cell receptor beta chains were sequenced from one sample in a study of blood T cell repertoires in COVID-19. Assay used: immunoSEQ multiplex PCR; TCRdb lists only in-frame clones, some missing. There are around 250,000 clones in the sample; around 86% occur only once, and 10% to 15% lies in the top ten. Input material: peripheral blood. The receptor source for this set is a man aged 80 or over with acute or convalescent COVID-19.

V and J are TRBV9 and TRBJ1-1, with 7 bases matching TRBD1. The CDR3 contains 15 residues. V was clipped by 3 bases and J by 5 bases; unmatched bases: 10. Germline CDR1 SGDLS, CDR2 YYNGEE. CDR3 bases: TGTGCCAGCAGCGGGCGACAGGGTCTCGGGACTGAAGCTTTCTTT. Translated: CASSGRQGLGTEAFF. Looking up the rest from reference TRBV9 and TRBJ1-1 gives the full variable domain: DSGVTQTPKHLITATGQRVTLRCSPRSGDLSVYWYQQSLDQGLQFLIQYYNGEERAKGNILERFSAQQFPDLHSELNLSSLELGDSALYFCASSGRQGLGTEAFFGQGTRLTVV.

The chain recombines TRBV3-1 (or the pseudogene TRBV3-2) with TRBJ2-1, with TRBD1 identical over 10 bases. The CDR3 has 18 residues. The V gene's germline CDR1 is LGHDT and CDR2 YNNKEL (reference sequence). The ends lost 3 bases at V and 4 bases at J; junction bases unmatched: 12. The CDR3 protein is CASSHRVRTGGGYNEQFF. The CDR3 DNA follows: TGTGCCAGCAGCCATAGAGTTCGGACAGGGGGAGGGTACAATGAGCAGTTCTTC.

This clone was seen once. This chain uses TRBV14 with TRBJ2-3; D perhaps matches TRBD2 (6 bases). This CDR3 has 16 residues. The germline V and J ends were trimmed by 3 bases and 2 bases, with 15 bases remaining between them. Germline CDR1 SGHDN, CDR2 FVKESK. The CDR3 DNA reads as TGTGCCAGCAGCCAGGGGGGAGGCAGAGTCACAGATACGCAGTATTTT. As protein: CASSQGGGRVTDTQYF.